This T cell receptor (beta chain) was identified in a study of OX40 agonist ivuxolimab in advanced cancers. Turning to the overall study: Ivuxolimab, which targeted the costimulatory receptor OX40 (CD134), was an agonistic, fully human IgG2 monoclonal antibody. Intravenous ivuxolimab was administered to patients every 2 weeks at six dose levels: 0.01, 0.1, 0.3, 1.5, 3 and 10 mg/kg. Of the roughly 54 patients in dose escalation, 19 had hepatocellular carcinoma, approximately 15 had melanoma, 9 had renal cell carcinoma and 9 had head and neck cancer. In the dose-escalation cohort, around four fifths of patients were male, and the mean age was approximately 60 years, with a range of 23 to 79. Patients were allowed to have had prior anti-PD-1, anti-PD-L1 or anti-CTLA-4 therapy, and less than 45% of the dose-escalation patients had previously received checkpoint inhibitors. Partial responses occurred in three dose-escalation patients, of whom one had hepatocellular carcinoma and two had cutaneous melanoma. The point of sequencing TCRbeta in the periphery was to test whether ivuxolimab changed TCR sequence diversity and drove clonal T-cell expansion. The paper reports the monotherapy dose-escalation portion (N ≈ 50 patients) of the phase I ivuxolimab trial. What the study reported, not specific to this receptor: Clonal expansion of both CD4+ and CD8+ blood T cells was observed from baseline to week 6 at doses 0.1 to 3.0 mg/kg. Low levels of normalized T-cell clonal expansion were also seen in some nonresponding patients. After ivuxolimab, expanded clones were on average more numerous among CD8+ T cells than among CD4+ T cells. Antigen specificity was not determined for the clonally expanded peripheral T cells. In the 0.1-3.0 mg/kg groups, partial responders were among the patients with the lowest normalized peripheral clonal expansion, particularly in CD8+ T cells.

Worth noting for this clone: The antigen it recognizes is unknown. The record has no base qualities; no much larger clone is one base away.

To sequence the TCRbeta CDR3 region, genomic DNA was isolated from the sorted cells. TCRbeta CDR3 regions were sequenced using the immunoSEQ Assay. What TCRdb holds here is the immuneACCESS table cut down to in-frame rearrangements. Part of the clones is not present; checked against another copy, under half of the missing clones reflect an unresolved V gene, and the others are unexplained. This sample has 68,000 or so clones in its table, and approximately 89% of those were observed once. The ten largest account for around 1% of the sample. The trial excluded patients who had a history of autoimmune disease or were on systemic immunosuppression. In every dose cohort, peripheral blood was drawn for TCR sequencing at baseline, cycle 4 day 1, and cycle 7 day 1. Samples were obtained from an open-label, multicenter, first-in-human phase I dose-escalation trial of ivuxolimab. Adults with locally advanced or metastatic head and neck squamous cell, hepatocellular, melanoma or renal cell carcinoma were enrolled in the trial. Before TCR sequencing, CD4+ T cells and CD8+ T cells from peripheral blood were sorted into separate populations.

Sample: CD4+ or CD8+ T cells sorted from blood, taken in a trial of the OX40 agonist ivuxolimab. This sequence originates from an adult with an advanced solid tumor such as melanoma, head and neck, liver or kidney cancer.

The sequenced DNA is TGTGCCAGCAGTCGTGAAGGGACCCATCAAGAGACCCAGTACTTC. Protein translation: CASSREGTHQETQYF. The rearranged chain carries TRBV2 and TRBJ2-5; the D region may be TRBD1 or TRBD2, each matching 5 bases equally. V is reduced by 5 bases and J by 2 bases, leaving a spacing of 15 bases between them. From the germline V gene, CDR1 is SNHLY and CDR2 is FYNNEI. The CDR3 sequence holds 15 residues, the cysteine and phenylalanine included. CDR3 DNA only is kept here, 45 bases in frame from base 1.